This T cell receptor beta chain is from a study of PD-L1 blockade in urothelial cancer. Indicated time point: pretreatment peripheral blood. This table comes from immunoSEQ multiplex PCR, and its TCRdb copy is limited to in-frame clones, with some not included. The table lists tens of thousands of clones, 85% to 90% of them singletons. With 0 bases clipped from V and 4 bases from J, the junction kept 4 bases outside the gene matches. CDR1 is LGHNA and CDR2 is YSLEER in the germline V gene. This CDR3 is 15 amino acids long. This clone was seen once. This sequence joins TRBV4-3 and TRBJ1-2; TRBD1 matches at 8 bases. The clonotype comes from a man aged 60-69 years with urothelial cancer. Here the sequenced sample was PBMCs, taken around atezolizumab (anti-PD-L1) treatment. The CDR3 region is CASSQEEGTGYGYTF. The CDR3 DNA follows: TGCGCCAGCAGCCAAGAAGAGGGGACAGGCTATGGCTACACCTTC.